A single sample is the source of the 13 T cell receptor beta chains below, sequenced in a study of control samples from healthy donors and cancer patients (dated by TCRdb to about 2020). The library was prepared using the immunoSEQ multiplex PCR assay. As stored in TCRdb, this immuneACCESS dataset retains in-frame rearrangements with V and J assigned. A fraction of the clones does not appear; measured against another copy, unresolved V genes explain less than half of the discrepancy, and the remainder lacks a known reason. For this sample the table gives about 76,000 clones, of which around nine tenths were detected only once. The ten largest clones represent roughly 8.9% of the sample. The sequencing input was PBMCs. These receptors were collected from a woman aged 50 to 60 with colorectal cancer.

The chain is built from TRBV5-1 and TRBJ1-1; TRBD1 might be the D (5 bases). V lost 0 bases and J lost 3, with 9 bases in between. The CDR3 runs to 14 residues. Looked up from germline, CDR1 is SGHRS and CDR2 is YFSETQ. The DNA for the CDR3 is TGCGCCAGCAGCTTGGGGCAGGGTTACACTGAAGCTTTCTTT. Translating it yields CASSLGQGYTEAFF.

This chain connects TRBV6-5 to TRBJ2-2; D is uncertain. V lost 1 base and J lost 5, with 14 bases in between. Per germline, CDR1 MNHEY and CDR2 SVGAGI. CDR3 size: 16 residues. This CDR3 reads CASSYFRVSRTGELFF. Here the CDR3 DNA reads TGTGCCAGCAGTTACTTCCGGGTTTCAAGAACCGGGGAGCTGTTTTTT.

The rearrangement links TRBV19 to TRBJ1-1; D is possibly TRBD1 (5 bases). Trimming removed 5 bases at V and 5 bases at J, with 15 bases between. The germline V gene encodes CDR1 LNHDA and CDR2 SQIVND (reference sequence). CDR3 length equals 14 residues. The CDR3 loop is CASSSLQGRTEAFF. The DNA for the CDR3 is TGTGCCAGTAGTTCCCTCCAGGGTAGGACTGAAGCTTTCTTT.

This chain uses TRBV6-4 with TRBJ1-1, with D tentatively TRBD1 (6 bases). V was pared by 11 bases and J by 4 bases, with 38 bases between. This CDR3 comprises 20 residues. CDR1 is MRHNA, CDR2 SNTAGT, per germline. This CDR3 reads CAGQSPILVPRRAGATEAFF. The CDR3 DNA reads TGTGCCGGACAGTCACCCATACTGGTCCCCAGGAGGGCAGGGGCCACTGAAGCTTTCTTT.

The CDR3 is CASSSTGHGYTF. CDR3 sequence (DNA): TGTGCCAGCAGTTCCACAGGGCATGGCTACACCTTC. V usage is TRBV6-2 or TRBV6-3 and J usage is TRBJ1-2; possible D gene TRBD1, 6 bases. The CDR3 runs 12 residues. Trimming took off 4 bases at V and 6 bases at J, with 9 bases between the two ends. Germline loops: CDR1 MNHEY, CDR2 SVGEGT.

The J gene is TRBJ2-1, the V gene TRBV5-8; D not resolved. This CDR3 spans 13 amino acids. In germline, CDR1 is SGHTS, CDR2 YDEGEE. The V and J ends lost 8 bases and 8 bases respectively, with 17 bases between them. The CDR3 is CASPGFQEHEQFF. The CDR3 DNA sequence: TGTGCCAGTCCCGGGTTCCAGGAGCATGAGCAGTTCTTC.

The chain uses TRBV7-2 and TRBJ2-3; 7 nucleotides align to TRBD2. The germline V gene encodes CDR1 SGHTA and CDR2 FQGNSA. V shed 5 bases, J shed 1 base, and the junction held 12 bases outside the gene matches. The CDR3 is 17 residues long. CDR3 in amino acids: CASSPRAPGGGTDTQYF. Written as DNA, the CDR3 is TGTGCCAGCAGCCCCCGCGCACCGGGGGGAGGCACAGATACGCAGTATTTT.

V usage is TRBV5-1 and J usage is TRBJ2-5, with D unresolved. CDR1 SGHRS and CDR2 YFSETQ come from the germline V gene. The CDR3 loop spans 15 amino acids. Trimming cost V 2 bases and J 9 bases, with 20 bases left between them. As DNA, the CDR3 is TGCGCCAGCAGCTTCATAGGACCCGCCCAGACGGCCCAGTACTTC. Protein product: CASSFIGPAQTAQYF.

The chain employs TRBV3-1 (or the pseudogene TRBV3-2) and TRBJ1-6, with a weak D call TRBD1 (6 bases). V shed 4 bases and J shed 6 bases, with 13 bases lying between them. Germline CDR1 reads LGHDT; CDR2 reads YNNKEL (reference sequence). CDR3 length equals 15 residues. This chain's CDR3 is CASSPQGPSNSPLHF. CDR3 DNA sequence: TGTGCCAGCAGCCCCCAGGGGCCGAGTAATTCACCCCTCCACTTT.

V usage is TRBV28 and J usage is TRBJ2-3; weak D call: TRBD2 (6 bases). The V gene's germline CDR1 is MDHEN and CDR2 SYDVKM. Trimming removed 8 bases from V and 4 bases from J, with 19 bases in between. The CDR3 has 15 residues. The CDR3 loop is CASPRGKDVADTQYF. DNA of the CDR3: TGTGCCAGCCCCCGCGGGAAGGACGTCGCAGATACGCAGTATTTT.

DNA for the CDR3: TGTGCCAGCAGTTACAGGCTAGGGTACAATGAGCAGTTCTTC. Its protein product is CASSYRLGYNEQFF. The J gene is TRBJ2-1, the V gene TRBV6-2 or TRBV6-3; D unresolved. Per the germline V gene, CDR1 is MNHEY and CDR2 is SVGEGT. The CDR3 runs to 14 residues. Trimming took off 2 bases at V and 4 bases at J, with 9 bases between the two ends.

The V and J genes are TRBV7-2 and TRBJ2-3; 9 nucleotides align to TRBD2. CDR3 length equals 15 residues. The V gene end was trimmed by 2 bases and the J gene end by 6 bases; junction bases not matched to a gene: 6. Looked up from germline, CDR1 is SGHTA and CDR2 is FQGNSA. The DNA of the CDR3 is TGTGCCAGCAGCTTATCGAGCGGGGGGCGGGATACGCAGTATTTT. Residues: CASSLSSGGRDTQYF.

The chain has TRBV7-2 and TRBJ1-2, with TRBD1 matching over 7 bases. CDR3 length: 16 amino acids. Trimming cost V 5 bases and J 3 bases; bases outside gene matches: 12. CDR1 is SGHTA and CDR2 is FQGNSA in the germline V gene. This chain's CDR3 is CASSPPTGVMHYGYTF. Written as DNA, the CDR3 is TGTGCCAGCAGCCCCCCTACAGGGGTGATGCACTATGGCTACACCTTC.